These 4 T cell receptor beta chains were all obtained from the same sample, sequenced in a study of T-cell reconstitution after alpha-beta-depleted transplantation in children (dated by TCRdb to 2016 to 2017). The library relied on PCR. Sequencing was performed on an Illumina HiSeq 2500. TCR library preparation used molecular barcoding, with unique molecular identifiers applied to normalize quantification of the TCRbeta repertoire. TCRdb redid the processing of the public reads, applying fastp at Q25 and MiXCR, and retained in-frame beta chains. Every CDR3 protein is listed once, alongside the most common genes and DNA of its rows. In this sample the table shows around 190,000 distinct CDR3 sequences, roughly 7.1% of which occur a single time. The ten largest make up approximately 6% of the sample. In the paper's terms, the treatment or condition label means: allogeneic hematopoietic cell transplantation with graft depleted of TCRalphabeta T cells and CD19 B cells.

The input for sequencing was PBMCs, taken before TCRalphabeta/CD19-depleted stem cell transplant. The source is a boy aged 2 to 9 with acute lymphoblastic leukemia, due to receive a stem cell transplant.

This sequence joins TRBV15 and TRBJ2-5; possibly TRBD2 for D (7 bases). Deletions cut 4 bases from V and 6 bases from J, with 12 bases between. The CDR3 consists of 13 residues. In germline, CDR1 is LNHNV, CDR2 YYDKDF (reference sequence). The CDR3 DNA sequence: TGTGCCACCAGCACCGGGGGGCCCCAGACCCAGTACTTC. Protein: CATSTGGPQTQYF. Full variable domain (rest looked up from reference TRBV15 and TRBJ2-5): DAMVIQNPRYQVTQFGKPVTLSCSQTLNHNVMYWYQQKSSQAPKLLFHYYDKDFNNEADTPDNFQSRRPNTSFCFLDIRSPGLGDTAMYLCATSTGGPQTQYFGPGTRLLVL.

This clonotype was recorded at least ten times. CDR3 sequence (DNA): TGTGCCAGCAGCGTAGTAGGGAGCTCCTACAATGAGCAGTTCTTC. It codes for CASSVVGSSYNEQFF. The chain is built from TRBV9 and TRBJ2-1; a weak D match, TRBD2 (5 bases). Looked up from germline, CDR1 is SGDLS and CDR2 is YYNGEE. This CDR3 contains 15 residues. Trimming took off 0 bases at V and 0 bases at J, with 7 bases between the two ends.

V is TRBV6-2 or TRBV6-3 and J is TRBJ1-2; 7 positions agree with TRBD1. Germline assignment: CDR1 MNHEY and CDR2 SVGEGT. The J segment lost 8 bases and the V segment lost 7 bases, leaving 7 bases of the junction unmatched. The CDR3 covers 12 residues. The CDR3 DNA sequence: TGTGCCAGCACCCGACAGGGCGGAGGCTACACCTTC. Amino acids: CASTRQGGGYTF.

The chain carries TRBV28 and TRBJ1-5, with D maybe TRBD1 (5 bases). Per germline, CDR1 MDHEN and CDR2 SYDVKM. CDR3 length equals 15 residues. Trimming cost V 6 bases and J 2 bases, with 14 bases left between them. In nucleotides, the CDR3 is TGTGCCAGCAGCCACTCAGGGTCCGGCAATCAGCCCCAGCATTTT. Translated, it gives CASSHSGSGNQPQHF.